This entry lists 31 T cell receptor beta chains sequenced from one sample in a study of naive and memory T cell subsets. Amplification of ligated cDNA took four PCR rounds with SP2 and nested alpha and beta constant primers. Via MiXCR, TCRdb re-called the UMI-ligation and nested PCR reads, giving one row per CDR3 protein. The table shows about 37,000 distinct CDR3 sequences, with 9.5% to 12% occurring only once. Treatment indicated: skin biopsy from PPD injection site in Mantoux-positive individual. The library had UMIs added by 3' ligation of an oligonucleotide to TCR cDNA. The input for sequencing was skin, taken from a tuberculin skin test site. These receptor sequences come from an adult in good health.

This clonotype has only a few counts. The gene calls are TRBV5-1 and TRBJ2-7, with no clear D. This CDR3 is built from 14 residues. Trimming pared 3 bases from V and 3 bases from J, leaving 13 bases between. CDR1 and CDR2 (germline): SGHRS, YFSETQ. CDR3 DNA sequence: TGCGCCAGCAGCTACGACCGGCCCCTCTACGAGCAGTACTTC. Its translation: CASSYDRPLYEQYF. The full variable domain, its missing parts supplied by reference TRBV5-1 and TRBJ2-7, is KAGVTQTPRYLIKTRGQQVTLSCSPISGHRSVSWYQQTPGQGLQFLFEYFSETQRNKGNFPGRFSGRQFSNSRSEMNVSTLELGDSALYLCASSYDRPLYEQYFGPGTRLTVT.

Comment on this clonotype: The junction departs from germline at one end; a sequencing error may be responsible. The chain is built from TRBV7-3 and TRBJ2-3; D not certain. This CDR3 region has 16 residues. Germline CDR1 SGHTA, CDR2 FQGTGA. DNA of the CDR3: TGTGCCAGCAGCAACGGGCCTACCTCGGGCACATATACGCAGTATTTT. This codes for CASSNGPTSGTYTQYF.

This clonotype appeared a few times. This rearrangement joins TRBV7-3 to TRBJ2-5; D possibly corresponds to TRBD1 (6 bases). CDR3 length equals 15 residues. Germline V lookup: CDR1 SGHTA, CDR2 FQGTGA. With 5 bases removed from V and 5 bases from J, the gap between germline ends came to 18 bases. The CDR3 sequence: CASSPTAGAQETQYF. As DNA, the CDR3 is TGTGCCAGCAGCCCAACTGCAGGGGCCCAGGAGACCCAGTACTTC.

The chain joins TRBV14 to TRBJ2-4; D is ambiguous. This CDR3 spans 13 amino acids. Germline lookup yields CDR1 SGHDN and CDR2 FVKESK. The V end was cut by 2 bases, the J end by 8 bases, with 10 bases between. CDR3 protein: CASSQSQLDIQYF. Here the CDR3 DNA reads TGTGCCAGCAGCCAATCGCAACTTGACATTCAGTACTTC.

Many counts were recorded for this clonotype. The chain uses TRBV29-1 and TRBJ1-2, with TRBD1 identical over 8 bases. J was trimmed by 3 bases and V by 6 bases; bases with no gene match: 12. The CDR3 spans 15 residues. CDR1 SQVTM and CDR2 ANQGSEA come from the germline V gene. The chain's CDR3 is CSVLGQDDYDYGYTF. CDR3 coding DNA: TGCAGCGTCCTGGGACAGGACGATTATGACTATGGCTACACCTTC. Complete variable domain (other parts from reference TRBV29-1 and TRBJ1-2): SAVISQKPSRDICQRGTSLTIQCQVDSQVTMMFWYRQQPGQSLTLIATANQGSEATYESGFVIDKFPISRPNLTFSTLTVSNMSPEDSSIYLCSVLGQDDYDYGYTFGSGTRLTVV.

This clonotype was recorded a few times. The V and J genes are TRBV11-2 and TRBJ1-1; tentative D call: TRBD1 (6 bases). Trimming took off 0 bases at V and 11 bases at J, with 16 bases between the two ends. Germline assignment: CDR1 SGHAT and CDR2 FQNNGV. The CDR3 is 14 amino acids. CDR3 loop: CASSLDPGGLDAFF. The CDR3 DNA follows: TGTGCCAGCAGCTTAGATCCCGGGGGGCTAGACGCTTTCTTT.

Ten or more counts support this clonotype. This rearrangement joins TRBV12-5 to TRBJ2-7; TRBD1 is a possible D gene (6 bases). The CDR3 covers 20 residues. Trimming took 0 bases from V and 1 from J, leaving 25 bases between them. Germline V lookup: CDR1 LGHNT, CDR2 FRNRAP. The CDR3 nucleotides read TGTGCTAGTGGTTTGGTATGCGTGCCAACGCACCAGAGGGGGTCCTACGAGCAGTACTTC. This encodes CASGLVCVPTHQRGSYEQYF.

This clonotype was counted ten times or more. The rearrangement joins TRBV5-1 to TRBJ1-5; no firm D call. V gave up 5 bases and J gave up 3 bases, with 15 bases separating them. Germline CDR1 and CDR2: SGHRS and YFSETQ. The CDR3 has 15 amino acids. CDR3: CASSSGGRPNQPQHF. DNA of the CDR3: TGCGCCAGCAGTTCCGGTGGCAGACCCAATCAGCCCCAGCATTTT.

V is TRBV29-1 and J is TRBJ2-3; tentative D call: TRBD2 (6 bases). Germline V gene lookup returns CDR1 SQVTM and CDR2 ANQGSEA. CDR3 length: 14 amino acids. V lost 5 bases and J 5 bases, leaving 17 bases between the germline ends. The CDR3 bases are TGCAGCGTTCCAATCCGGGGCGGGGAAGATACGCAGTATTTT. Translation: CSVPIRGGEDTQYF.

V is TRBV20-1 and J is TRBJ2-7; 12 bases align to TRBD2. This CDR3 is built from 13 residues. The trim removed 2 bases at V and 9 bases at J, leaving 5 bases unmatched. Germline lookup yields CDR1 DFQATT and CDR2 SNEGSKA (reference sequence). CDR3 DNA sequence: TGCAGTGCTAGATCTAGCGGGAGGGCCGGGCAGTACTTC. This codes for CSARSSGRAGQYF.

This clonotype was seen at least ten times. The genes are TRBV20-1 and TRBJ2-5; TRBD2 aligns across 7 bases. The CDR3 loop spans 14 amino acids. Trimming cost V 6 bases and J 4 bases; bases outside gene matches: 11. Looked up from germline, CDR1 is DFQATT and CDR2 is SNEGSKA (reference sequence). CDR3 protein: CSAPSSAGVETQYF. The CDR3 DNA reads TGCAGTGCCCCTTCCTCTGCGGGAGTAGAGACCCAGTACTTC.

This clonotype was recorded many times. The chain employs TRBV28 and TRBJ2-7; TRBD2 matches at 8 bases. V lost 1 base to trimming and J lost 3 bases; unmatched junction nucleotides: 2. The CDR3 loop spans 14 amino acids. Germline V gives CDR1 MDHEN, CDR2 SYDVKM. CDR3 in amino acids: CASSLSGGRYEQYF. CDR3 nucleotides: TGTGCCAGCAGTTTATCGGGGGGGCGCTACGAGCAGTACTTC.

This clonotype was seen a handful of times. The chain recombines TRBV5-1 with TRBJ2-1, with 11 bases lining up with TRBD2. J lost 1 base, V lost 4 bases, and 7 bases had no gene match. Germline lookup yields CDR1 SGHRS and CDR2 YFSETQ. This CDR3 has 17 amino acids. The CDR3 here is CASSPGLAGASYNEQFF. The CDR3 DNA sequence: TGCGCCAGCAGCCCAGGACTAGCGGGTGCTTCCTACAATGAGCAGTTCTTC.

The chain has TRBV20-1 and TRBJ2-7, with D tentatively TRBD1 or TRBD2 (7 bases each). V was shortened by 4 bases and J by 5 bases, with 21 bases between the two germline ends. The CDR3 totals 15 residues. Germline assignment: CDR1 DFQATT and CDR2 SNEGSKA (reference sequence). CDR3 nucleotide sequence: TGCAGTGCTACGCTTCGACAGGGAGGGAGTGACGAGCAGTACTTC. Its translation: CSATLRQGGSDEQYF.

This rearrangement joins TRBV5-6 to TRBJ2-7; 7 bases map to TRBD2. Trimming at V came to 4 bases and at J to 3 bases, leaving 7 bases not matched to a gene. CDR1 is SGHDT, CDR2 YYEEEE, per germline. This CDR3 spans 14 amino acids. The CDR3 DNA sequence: TGTGCCAGCAGCGGCGGGACTACTCTCTACGAGCAGTACTTC. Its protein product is CASSGGTTLYEQYF.

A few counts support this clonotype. CDR3 nucleotides: TGCAGTGCGAGACAGAGACAAGAGACCCAGTACTTC. Protein product: CSARQRQETQYF. The chain combines TRBV20-1 with TRBJ2-5, with D perhaps matching TRBD1 (5 bases). The germline V gene encodes CDR1 DFQATT and CDR2 SNEGSKA (reference sequence). Trimming removed 6 bases at V and 2 bases at J, with 10 bases between. The length of the CDR3 is 12 residues.

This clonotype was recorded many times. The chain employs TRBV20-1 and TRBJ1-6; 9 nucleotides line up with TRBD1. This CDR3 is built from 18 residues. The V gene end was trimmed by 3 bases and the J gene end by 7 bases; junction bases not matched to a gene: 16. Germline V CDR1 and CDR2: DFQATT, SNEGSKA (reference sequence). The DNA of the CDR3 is TGCAGTGCTAGGCCGGGACAGGGACCAAGATGGGGCAATTCACCCCTCCACTTT. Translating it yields CSARPGQGPRWGNSPLHF.

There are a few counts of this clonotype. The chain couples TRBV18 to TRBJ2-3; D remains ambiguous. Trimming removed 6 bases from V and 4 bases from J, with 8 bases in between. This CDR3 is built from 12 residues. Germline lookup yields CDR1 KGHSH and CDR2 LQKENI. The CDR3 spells CASSHEPDTQYF. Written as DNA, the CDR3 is TGTGCCAGCTCCCATGAACCAGATACGCAGTATTTT.

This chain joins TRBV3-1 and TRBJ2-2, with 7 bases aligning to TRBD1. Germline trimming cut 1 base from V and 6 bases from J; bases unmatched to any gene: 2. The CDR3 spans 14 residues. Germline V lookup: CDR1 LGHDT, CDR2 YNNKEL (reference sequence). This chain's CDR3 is CASSQADRSGELFF. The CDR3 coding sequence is TGTGCCAGCAGCCAAGCGGACAGGTCCGGGGAGCTGTTTTTT.

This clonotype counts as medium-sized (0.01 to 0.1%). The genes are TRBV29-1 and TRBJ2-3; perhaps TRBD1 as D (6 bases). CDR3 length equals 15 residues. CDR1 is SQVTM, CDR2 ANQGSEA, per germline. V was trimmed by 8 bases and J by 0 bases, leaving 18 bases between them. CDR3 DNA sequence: TGCAGCTTCTTTTATGGGGGCGCTAGCACAGATACGCAGTATTTT. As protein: CSFFYGGASTDTQYF.

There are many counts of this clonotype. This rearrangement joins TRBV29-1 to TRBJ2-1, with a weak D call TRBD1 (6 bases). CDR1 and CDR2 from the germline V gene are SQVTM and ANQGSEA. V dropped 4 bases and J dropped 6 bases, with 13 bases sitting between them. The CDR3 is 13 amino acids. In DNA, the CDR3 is TGCAGCGTTGGGGCAGGGGTGAGCAATGAGCAGTTCTTC. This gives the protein CSVGAGVSNEQFF.

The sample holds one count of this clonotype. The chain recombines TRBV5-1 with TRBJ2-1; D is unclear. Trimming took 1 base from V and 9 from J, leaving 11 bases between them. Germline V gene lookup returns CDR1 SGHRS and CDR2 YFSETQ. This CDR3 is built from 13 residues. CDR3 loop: CASSLNLGSEQFF. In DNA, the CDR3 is TGCGCCAGCAGCTTGAATCTTGGGTCTGAGCAGTTCTTC.

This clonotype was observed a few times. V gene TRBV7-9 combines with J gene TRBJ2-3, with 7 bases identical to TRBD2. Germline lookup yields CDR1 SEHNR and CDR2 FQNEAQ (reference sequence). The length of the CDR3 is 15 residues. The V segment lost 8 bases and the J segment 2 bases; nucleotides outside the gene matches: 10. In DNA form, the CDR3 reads TGTGCCAGCTGCTCCGGCACTAGCGCCACAGATACGCAGTATTTT. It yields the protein CASCSGTSATDTQYF. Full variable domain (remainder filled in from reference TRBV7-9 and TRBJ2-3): DTGVSQNPRHKITKRGQNVTFRCDPISEHNRLYWYRQTLGQGPEFLTYFQNEAQLEKSRLLSDRFSAERPKGSFSTLEIQRTEQGDSAMYLCASCSGTSATDTQYFGPGTRLTVL.

The DNA of the CDR3 is TGTGCCAGTACCGCGGGATACACAGATACGCAGTATTTT. The encoded protein is CASTAGYTDTQYF. The genes are TRBV19 and TRBJ2-3, with D perhaps matching TRBD2 (6 bases). V lost 7 bases to trimming and J lost 2 bases, with 10 bases between them. CDR1 and CDR2 (germline): LNHDA, SQIVND (reference sequence). The CDR3 extends over 13 amino acids.

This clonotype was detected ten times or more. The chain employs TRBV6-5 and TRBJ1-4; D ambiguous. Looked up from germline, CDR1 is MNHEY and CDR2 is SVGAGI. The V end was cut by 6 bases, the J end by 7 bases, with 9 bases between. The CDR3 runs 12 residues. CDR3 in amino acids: CASRKGGEKLFF. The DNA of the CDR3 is TGTGCCAGCAGGAAGGGTGGTGAAAAACTGTTTTTT.

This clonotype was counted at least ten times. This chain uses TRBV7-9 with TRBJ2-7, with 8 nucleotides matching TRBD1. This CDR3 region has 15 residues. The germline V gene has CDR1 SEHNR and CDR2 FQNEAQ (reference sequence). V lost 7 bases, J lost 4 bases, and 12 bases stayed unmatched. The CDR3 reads CASTSQRQGKYEQYF. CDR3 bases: TGTGCCAGCACCTCCCAACGACAGGGGAAGTACGAGCAGTACTTC. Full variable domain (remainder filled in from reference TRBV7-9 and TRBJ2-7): DTGVSQNPRHKITKRGQNVTFRCDPISEHNRLYWYRQTLGQGPEFLTYFQNEAQLEKSRLLSDRFSAERPKGSFSTLEIQRTEQGDSAMYLCASTSQRQGKYEQYFGPGTRLTVT.

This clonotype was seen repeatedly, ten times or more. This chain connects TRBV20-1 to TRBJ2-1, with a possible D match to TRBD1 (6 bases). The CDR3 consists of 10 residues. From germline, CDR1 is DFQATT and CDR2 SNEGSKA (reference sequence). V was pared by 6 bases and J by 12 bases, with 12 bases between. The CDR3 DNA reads TGCAGTGCCCTTCAGGGGATGCAGTTCTTC. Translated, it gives CSALQGMQFF.

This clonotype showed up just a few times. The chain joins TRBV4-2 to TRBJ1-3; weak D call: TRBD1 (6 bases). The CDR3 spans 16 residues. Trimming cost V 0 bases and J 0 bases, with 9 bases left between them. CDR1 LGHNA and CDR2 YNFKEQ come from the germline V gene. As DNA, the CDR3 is TGTGCCAGCAGCCAAGATGGGGGGGCCTCTGGAAACACCATATATTTT. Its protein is CASSQDGGASGNTIYF.

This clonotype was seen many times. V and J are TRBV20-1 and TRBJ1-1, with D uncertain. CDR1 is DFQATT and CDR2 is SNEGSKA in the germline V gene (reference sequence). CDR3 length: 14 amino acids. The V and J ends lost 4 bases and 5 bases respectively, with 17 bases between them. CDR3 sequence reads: CSATGRLTGTEAFF. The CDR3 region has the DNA TGCAGTGCTACAGGACGTCTCACGGGGACTGAAGCTTTCTTT.

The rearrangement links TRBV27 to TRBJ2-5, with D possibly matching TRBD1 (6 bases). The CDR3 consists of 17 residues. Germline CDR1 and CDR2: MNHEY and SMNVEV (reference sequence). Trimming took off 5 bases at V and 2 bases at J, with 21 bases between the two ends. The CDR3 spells CASSLTNRVGGQETQYF. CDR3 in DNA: TGTGCCAGCAGTCTTACAAACAGGGTCGGAGGACAAGAGACCCAGTACTTC.

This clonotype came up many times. Here the CDR3 reads CASSPGTGGSGELFF. The CDR3 DNA is TGTGCCAGCAGCCCCGGGACAGGGGGCTCCGGGGAGCTGTTTTTT. The chain is built from TRBV7-6 and TRBJ2-2; TRBD1 matches 12 bases. Germline values: CDR1 SGHVS, CDR2 FNYEAQ. The trim removed 5 bases at V and 6 bases at J, leaving 4 bases unmatched. The CDR3 spans 15 residues.